The 16 T cell receptor beta chains below were found in one sample sequenced in a study of cytomegalovirus exposure and HLA in healthy donors. PCR amplification relied on 60 Vbeta primers (plus 13 Jbeta primers). Some clones are missing from TCRdb's copy, which holds only in-frame ones; the method was immunoSEQ multiplex PCR. In the table there are approximately 35,000 clones, approximately 67% of which are singletons. The specimen was PBMCs. The source is a man aged 40-50 years in good health and CMV-seropositive.

The chain employs TRBV7-9 and TRBJ2-2; D is possibly TRBD1 (6 bases). CDR3 length: 16 residues. From germline, CDR1 is SEHNR and CDR2 FQNEAQ (reference sequence). V shed 8 bases and J shed 7 bases, with 23 bases lying between them. The CDR3 region is CASVDQNRASSGELFF. The DNA of the CDR3 is TGTGCCAGCGTCGACCAGAACAGGGCCTCGAGCGGGGAGCTGTTTTTT.

The J gene is TRBJ2-1, the V gene TRBV5-1, with a tentative D call TRBD2 (6 bases). CDR1 SGHRS and CDR2 YFSETQ come from the germline V gene. V lost 0 bases and J 4 bases, leaving 11 bases between the germline ends. This CDR3 is 15 amino acids long. Here the CDR3 DNA reads TGCGCCAGCAGCTTGGGCGGGGCCATGTACAATGAGCAGTTCTTC. As protein: CASSLGGAMYNEQFF.

This chain connects TRBV10-3 to TRBJ2-7; TRBD2 matches 8 bases. The CDR3 has 12 amino acids. Germline assignment: CDR1 ENHRY and CDR2 SYGVKD. J gave up 7 bases and V 8 bases, and 7 bases lay outside the gene matches. The CDR3 region has the DNA TGTGCCATCCGGGGGGGGCCGAGGGAGCAGTACTTC. It translates to CAIRGGPREQYF.

CDR3 sequence: CATILTGSSYNEQFF. The CDR3 DNA follows: TGTGCCACCATATTGACAGGTAGCTCCTACAATGAGCAGTTCTTC. The rearrangement uses TRBV2 and TRBJ2-1; D may be TRBD1 (6 bases). There are 15 residues in the CDR3. Looked up from germline, CDR1 is SNHLY and CDR2 is FYNNEI. Trimming stripped 10 bases from V and 0 bases from J, with 16 bases between.

The CDR3 coding sequence is TGTGCCAGCTCACCACCCAAGCGGACTTACAATGAGCAGTTCTTC. Residues: CASSPPKRTYNEQFF. The J gene is TRBJ2-1, the V gene TRBV18; TRBD2 might be the D (5 bases). The CDR3 has 15 residues. CDR1 and CDR2 from the germline V gene are KGHSH and LQKENI. V lost 0 bases and J lost 4, with 10 bases in between. Using reference TRBV18 and TRBJ2-1 for the parts outside the CDR3, the full variable domain is NAGVMQNPRHLVRRRGQEARLRCSPMKGHSHVYWYRQLPEEGLKFMVYLQKENIIDESGMPKERFSAEFPKEGPSILRIQQVVRGDSAAYFCASSPPKRTYNEQFFGPGTRLTVL.

The chain links TRBV6-6 to TRBJ2-3; 8 bases agree with TRBD1. The CDR3 totals 15 residues. Germline CDR1 is MNHNY and CDR2 is SVGAGI (reference sequence). J gave up 0 bases and V 8 bases, and 7 bases lay outside the gene matches. CDR3 protein: CASLDRGRSTDTQYF. The CDR3, as DNA: TGTGCCAGCCTCGACAGGGGACGGAGCACAGATACGCAGTATTTT.

This chain links TRBV6-5 with TRBJ1-2; 7 bases align to TRBD1. The CDR3 is 15 amino acids. The ends lost 7 bases at V and 2 bases at J; junction bases unmatched: 10. The germline CDR1 and CDR2 sequences are MNHEY and SVGAGI. CDR3 region: CASTQQTGTNYGYTF. CDR3 in DNA: TGTGCCAGCACTCAACAGACAGGGACAAACTATGGCTACACCTTC.

V and J are TRBV7-3 and TRBJ2-1, with 10 bases lining up with TRBD2. This CDR3 contains 16 residues. Germline V gives CDR1 SGHTA, CDR2 FQGTGA. Trimming cost V 5 bases and J 8 bases; bases outside gene matches: 12. This chain's CDR3 is CASSEEGSGGADEQFF. In nucleotides, the CDR3 is TGTGCCAGCAGCGAGGAGGGGAGCGGGGGGGCGGATGAGCAGTTCTTC. Together with reference TRBV7-3 and TRBJ2-1, the CDR3 gives the full variable domain: GAGVSQTPSNKVTEKGKYVELRCDPISGHTALYWYRQSLGQGPEFLIYFQGTGAADDSGLPNDRFFAVRPEGSVSTLKIQRTERGDSAVYLCASSEEGSGGADEQFFGPGTRLTVL.

This clone was recorded only once. The chain recombines TRBV7-9 with TRBJ1-4; 10 bases map to TRBD1. This CDR3 region has 16 residues. The germline V gene encodes CDR1 SEHNR and CDR2 FQNEAQ (reference sequence). Germline trimming cut 1 base from V and 8 bases from J; bases unmatched to any gene: 7. CDR3 residues: CASSLDVGTGEEKLFF. The CDR3 coding sequence is TGTGCCAGCAGCTTAGACGTCGGGACAGGGGAAGAAAAACTGTTTTTT.

The chain is built from TRBV19 and TRBJ2-7; TRBD1 aligns across 8 bases. V shed 8 bases, J shed 0 bases, and the junction held 6 bases outside the gene matches. The CDR3 contains 14 residues. Germline CDR1 and CDR2: LNHDA and SQIVND (reference sequence). This chain's CDR3 is CASSQGGSSYEQYF. CDR3 sequence (DNA): TGTGCCAGTTCACAGGGGGGTTCCTCCTACGAGCAGTACTTC.

This chain links TRBV2 with TRBJ2-7; TRBD1 agrees at 7 bases. Germline V lookup: CDR1 SNHLY, CDR2 FYNNEI. The CDR3 runs to 15 residues. Trimming took 6 bases from V and 0 from J; bases not matched to a gene: 8. The CDR3 loop is CASRGTDRSSYEQYF. CDR3 in DNA: TGTGCCAGCAGAGGGACGGACAGGAGCTCCTACGAGCAGTACTTC. Supplemented by reference TRBV2 and TRBJ2-7, the full variable domain reads EPEVTQTPSHQVTQMGQEVILRCVPISNHLYFYWYRQILGQKVEFLVSFYNNEISEKSEIFDDQFSVERPDGSNFTLKIRSTKLEDSAMYFCASRGTDRSSYEQYFGPGTRLTVT.

The chain couples TRBV28 to TRBJ1-1; no reliable D call. The CDR3 runs 12 residues. Looked up from germline, CDR1 is MDHEN and CDR2 is SYDVKM. V dropped 7 bases and J dropped 7 bases, with 13 bases sitting between them. The CDR3 bases are TGTGCCAGCATTCGGAGACCGCTTGAAGCTTTCTTT. Encoded protein: CASIRRPLEAFF.

The rearrangement uses TRBV7-2 and TRBJ1-5, with 8 bases matching TRBD1. The J segment lost 5 bases and the V segment lost 9 bases, leaving 6 bases of the junction unmatched. The CDR3 is 13 amino acids. Germline V CDR1 and CDR2: SGHTA, FQGNSA. The CDR3 coding sequence is TGTGCCAGTAAAATGACAGGGGATCAGCCCCAGCATTTT. Protein: CASKMTGDQPQHF. Variable domain in full (rest from reference TRBV7-2 and TRBJ1-5): GAGVSQSPSNKVTEKGKDVELRCDPISGHTALYWYRQSLGQGLEFLIYFQGNSAPDKSGLPSDRFSAERTGGSVSTLTIQRTQQEDSAVYLCASKMTGDQPQHFGDGTRLSIL.

V and J are TRBV7-9 and TRBJ1-2; 11 bases are a match to TRBD1. Looked up from germline, CDR1 is SEHNR and CDR2 is FQNEAQ (reference sequence). V lost 5 bases, J lost 5 bases, and 4 bases stayed unmatched. The CDR3 has 14 amino acids. The CDR3 protein is CASSGQGAGYGYTF. The CDR3 DNA sequence: TGTGCCAGCAGCGGACAGGGGGCCGGGTATGGCTACACCTTC.

This clone occurred once. The rearrangement links TRBV28 to TRBJ1-6, with D maybe TRBD1 (6 bases). V shed 3 bases and J shed 6 bases, with 6 bases lying between them. The CDR3 covers 13 residues. From germline, CDR1 is MDHEN and CDR2 SYDVKM. The CDR3: CASSLDSNSPLHF. CDR3 coding DNA: TGTGCCAGCAGTTTGGACAGTAATTCACCCCTCCACTTT.

The rearrangement links TRBV12-5 to TRBJ2-3, with 8 positions matching TRBD1. The germline V gene has CDR1 LGHNT and CDR2 FRNRAP. The length of the CDR3 is 15 residues. Germline trimming cut 5 bases from V and 5 bases from J; bases unmatched to any gene: 9. This CDR3 reads CASGLGQGRIDTQYF. Here the CDR3 DNA reads TGTGCTAGTGGTCTCGGACAGGGTCGGATAGATACGCAGTATTTT. The complete variable domain, with remaining parts taken from reference TRBV12-5 and TRBJ2-3, reads DARVTQTPRHKVTEMGQEVTMRCQPILGHNTVFWYRQTMMQGLELLAYFRNRAPLDDSGMPKDRFSAEMPDATLATLKIQPSEPRDSAVYFCASGLGQGRIDTQYFGPGTRLTVL.